A selection of T cell receptor beta chains follows, all from one sample in a study of tumor-infiltrating lymphocytes in primary liver carcinoma. MiXCR was run by TCRdb on the multiplex PCR reads, yielding one entry per CDR3 protein. Among fewer than 80,000 distinct CDR3 sequences listed, roughly 69% were seen once. Specimen: tumor-adjacent normal liver tissue. Receptor source: a middle-aged man with primary liver carcinoma and hepatitis B virus infection. The CDR3 runs from the conserved cysteine through the conserved F or W. The order of the fields is J gene, V gene, CDR3 protein.

TRBJ1-5,TRBV4-2,CASSQEPGLNNQHQHF
TRBJ2-3,TRBV29-1,CSGSCGRGNDTQYF
TRBJ2-3,TRBV2,CASRDGTDTQYF
TRBJ2-6,TRBV11-2,CTSSLGTGPGANDLTF
TRBJ2-2,TRBV24-1,CATSSTSEANTGELFF
TRBJ2-1,TRBV6-2/TRBV6-3,CANSRLAGERNEQFF
TRBJ2-4,TRBV12-3/TRBV12-4,CASSLSQNVQYF
TRBJ1-4,TRBV7-9,CASSPGYFLKSTNEKLFF
TRBJ1-1,TRBV6-5,CSSSYTGRVSTEAFF
TRBJ1-2,TRBV11-2,CASSSLGGSGYTF
TRBJ2-5,TRBV11-2,CASSLETGSQEAQYF
TRBJ1-5,TRBV6-2/TRBV6-3,CASSLGQGNQPQHF
TRBJ1-2,TRBV10-3,CAISESQGAYYGYTF
TRBJ2-3,TRBV4-3,CASSQPSFGTSGSYGETVTQYF
TRBJ2-3,TRBV29-1,CNVEGLAGADTQYF
TRBJ2-5,TRBV10-1,CASSECKATRGQETQHF
TRBJ2-1,TRBV19,CAARDPYNEQFF
TRBJ1-5,TRBV5-4,CASSLAGGGQPQHF
TRBJ2-6,TRBV19,CANSIASGANVLTF
TRBJ2-1,TRBV14,CASSQEAGYNEQFF
TRBJ1-1,TRBV6-1,CTSRREWDSPTNTEAFF
TRBJ2-2,TRBV12-3/TRBV12-4,CASRLAANTGELFF
TRBJ2-5,TRBV4-2,CASSQGVAGDGETQYF
TRBJ2-6,TRBV4-2,CVSSQETVDRIFSGANVLTF
TRBJ2-1,TRBV5-1,CASSGRQGSNEQFF
TRBJ2-1,TRBV6-1,CASSAQLAGVNEQFF